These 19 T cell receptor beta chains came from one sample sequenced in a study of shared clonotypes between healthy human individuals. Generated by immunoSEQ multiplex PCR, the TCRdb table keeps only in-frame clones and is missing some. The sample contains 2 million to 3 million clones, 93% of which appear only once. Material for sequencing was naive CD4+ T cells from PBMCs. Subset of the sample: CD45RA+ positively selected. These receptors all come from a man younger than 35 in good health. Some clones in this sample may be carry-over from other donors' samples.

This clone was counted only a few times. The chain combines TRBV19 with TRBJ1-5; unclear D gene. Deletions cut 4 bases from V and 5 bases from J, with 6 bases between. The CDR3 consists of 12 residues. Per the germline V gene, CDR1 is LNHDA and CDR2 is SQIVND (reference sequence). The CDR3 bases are TGTGCCAGTAGTACCATATATCAGCCCCAGCATTTT. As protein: CASSTIYQPQHF.

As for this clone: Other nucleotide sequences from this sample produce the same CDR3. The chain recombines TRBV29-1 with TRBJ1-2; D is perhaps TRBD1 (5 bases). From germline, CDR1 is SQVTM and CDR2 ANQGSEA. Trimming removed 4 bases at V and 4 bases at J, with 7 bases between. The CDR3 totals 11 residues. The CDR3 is CSVGGAYGYTF. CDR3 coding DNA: TGCAGCGTTGGAGGGGCCTATGGCTACACCTTC.

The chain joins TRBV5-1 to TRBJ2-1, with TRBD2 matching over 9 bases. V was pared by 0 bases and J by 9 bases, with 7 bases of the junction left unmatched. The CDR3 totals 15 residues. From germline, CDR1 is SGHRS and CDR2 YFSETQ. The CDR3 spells CASSLAPAGGFEQFF. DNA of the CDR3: TGCGCCAGCAGCTTGGCCCCAGCGGGAGGATTTGAGCAGTTCTTC.

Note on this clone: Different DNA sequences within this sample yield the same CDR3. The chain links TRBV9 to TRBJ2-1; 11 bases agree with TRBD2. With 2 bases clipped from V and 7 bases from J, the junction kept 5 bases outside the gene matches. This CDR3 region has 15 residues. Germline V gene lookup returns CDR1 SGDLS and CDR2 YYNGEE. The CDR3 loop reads CASSVEGLADNEQFF. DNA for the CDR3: TGTGCCAGCAGCGTCGAGGGACTAGCGGATAATGAGCAGTTCTTC.

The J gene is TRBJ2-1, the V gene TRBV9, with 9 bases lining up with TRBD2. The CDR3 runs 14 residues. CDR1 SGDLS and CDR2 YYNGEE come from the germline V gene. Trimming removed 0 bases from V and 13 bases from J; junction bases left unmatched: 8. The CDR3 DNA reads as TGTGCCAGCAGCGTAGTAGCGGGGGACAGATTCCAGTTCTTC. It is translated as CASSVVAGDRFQFF.

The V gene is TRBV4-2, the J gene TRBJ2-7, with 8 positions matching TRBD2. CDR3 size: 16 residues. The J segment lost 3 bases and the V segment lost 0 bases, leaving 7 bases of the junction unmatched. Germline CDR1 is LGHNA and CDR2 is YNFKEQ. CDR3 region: CASSQDDRTSNYEQYF. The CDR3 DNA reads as TGTGCCAGCAGCCAAGATGACAGGACTAGCAACTACGAGCAGTACTTC.

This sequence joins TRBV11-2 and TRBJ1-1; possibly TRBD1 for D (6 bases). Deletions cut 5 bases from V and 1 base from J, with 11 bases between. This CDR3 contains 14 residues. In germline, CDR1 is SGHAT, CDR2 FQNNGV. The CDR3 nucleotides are TGTGCCAGCAGCGCAAACAGGGCGAACACTGAAGCTTTCTTT. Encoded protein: CASSANRANTEAFF.

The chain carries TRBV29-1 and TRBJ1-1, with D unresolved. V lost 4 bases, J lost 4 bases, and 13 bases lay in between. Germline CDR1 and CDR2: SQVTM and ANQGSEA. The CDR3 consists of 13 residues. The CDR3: CSVGAGSGTEAFF. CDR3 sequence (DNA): TGCAGCGTTGGGGCGGGGTCGGGCACTGAAGCTTTCTTT.

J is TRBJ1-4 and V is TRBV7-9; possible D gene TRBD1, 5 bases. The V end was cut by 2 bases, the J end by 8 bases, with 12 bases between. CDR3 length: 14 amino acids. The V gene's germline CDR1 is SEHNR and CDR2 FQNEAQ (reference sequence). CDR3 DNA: TGTGCCAGCAGCTTATTGAGCCGGGGGGAAAAACTGTTTTTT. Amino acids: CASSLLSRGEKLFF.

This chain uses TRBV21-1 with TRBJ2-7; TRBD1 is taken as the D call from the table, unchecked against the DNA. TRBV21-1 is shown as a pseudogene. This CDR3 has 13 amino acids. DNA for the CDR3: TGTGCCAGCAGCAAAGTTTCAGGCTACGAGCAGTACTTC. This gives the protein CASSKVSGYEQYF.

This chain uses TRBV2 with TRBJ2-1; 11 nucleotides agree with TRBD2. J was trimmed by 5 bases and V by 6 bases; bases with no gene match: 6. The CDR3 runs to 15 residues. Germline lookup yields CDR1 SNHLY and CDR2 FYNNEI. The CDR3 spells CASRELAGVHNEQFF. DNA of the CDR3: TGTGCCAGCAGGGAACTAGCGGGAGTCCACAATGAGCAGTTCTTC.

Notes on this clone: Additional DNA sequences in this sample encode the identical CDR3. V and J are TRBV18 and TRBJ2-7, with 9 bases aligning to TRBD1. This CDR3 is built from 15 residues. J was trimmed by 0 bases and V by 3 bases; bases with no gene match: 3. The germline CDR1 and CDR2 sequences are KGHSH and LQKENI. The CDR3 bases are TGTGCCAGCTCACCGGGGACAGGGAGCTCCTACGAGCAGTACTTC. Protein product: CASSPGTGSSYEQYF.

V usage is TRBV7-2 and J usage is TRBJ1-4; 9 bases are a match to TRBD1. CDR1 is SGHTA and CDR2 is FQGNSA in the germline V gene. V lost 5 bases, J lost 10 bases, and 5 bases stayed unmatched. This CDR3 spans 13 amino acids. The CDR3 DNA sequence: TGTGCCAGCAGCCCAGAGACAGGGGGAAAACTGTTTTTT. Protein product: CASSPETGGKLFF.

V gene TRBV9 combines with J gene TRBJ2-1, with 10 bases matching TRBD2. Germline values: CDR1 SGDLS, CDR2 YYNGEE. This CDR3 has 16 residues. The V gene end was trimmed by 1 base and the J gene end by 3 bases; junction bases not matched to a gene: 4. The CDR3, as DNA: TGTGCCAGCAGCGTAAGCGGGAGGGCGAACTACAATGAGCAGTTCTTC. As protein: CASSVSGRANYNEQFF.

The CDR3 nucleotides are TGTGCCAGCAGCTTACGCCCACGACCTGGGGACGAGCAGTACTTC. Translated, it gives CASSLRPRPGDEQYF. The rearrangement links TRBV7-9 to TRBJ2-7; no clear D gene. The CDR3 contains 15 residues. Germline CDR1 SEHNR, CDR2 FQNEAQ (reference sequence). V was pared by 2 bases and J by 5 bases, with 16 bases between.

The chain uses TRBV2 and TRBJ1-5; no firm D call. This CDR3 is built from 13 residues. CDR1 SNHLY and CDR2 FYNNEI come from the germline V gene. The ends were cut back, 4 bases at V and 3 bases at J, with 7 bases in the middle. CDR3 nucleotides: TGTGCCAGCAGTGGAGGCTACAATCAGCCCCAGCATTTT. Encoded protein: CASSGGYNQPQHF.

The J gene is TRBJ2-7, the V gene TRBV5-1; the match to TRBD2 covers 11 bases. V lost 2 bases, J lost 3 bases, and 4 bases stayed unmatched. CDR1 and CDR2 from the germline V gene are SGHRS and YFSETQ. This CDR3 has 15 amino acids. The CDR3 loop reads CASSFSGRAVYEQYF. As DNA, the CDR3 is TGCGCCAGCAGCTTTAGCGGGAGGGCCGTCTACGAGCAGTACTTC.

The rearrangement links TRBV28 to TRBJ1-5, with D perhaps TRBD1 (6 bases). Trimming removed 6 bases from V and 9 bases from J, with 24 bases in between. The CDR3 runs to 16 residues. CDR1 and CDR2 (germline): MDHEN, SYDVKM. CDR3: CASRIQTGSYSLPQHF. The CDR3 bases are TGTGCCAGCAGGATCCAGACAGGCTCTTATAGCTTGCCCCAGCATTTT.

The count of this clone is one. The chain's CDR3 is CASSLAGTGYTDTQYF. The CDR3 coding sequence is TGTGCCAGCAGCTTGGCCGGGACAGGTTACACAGATACGCAGTATTTT. The rearrangement joins TRBV5-5 to TRBJ2-3; 8 nucleotides line up with TRBD1. There are 16 residues in the CDR3. CDR1 is SGHKS, CDR2 YYEKEE, per germline (reference sequence). V was clipped by 0 bases and J by 2 bases; unmatched bases: 5.